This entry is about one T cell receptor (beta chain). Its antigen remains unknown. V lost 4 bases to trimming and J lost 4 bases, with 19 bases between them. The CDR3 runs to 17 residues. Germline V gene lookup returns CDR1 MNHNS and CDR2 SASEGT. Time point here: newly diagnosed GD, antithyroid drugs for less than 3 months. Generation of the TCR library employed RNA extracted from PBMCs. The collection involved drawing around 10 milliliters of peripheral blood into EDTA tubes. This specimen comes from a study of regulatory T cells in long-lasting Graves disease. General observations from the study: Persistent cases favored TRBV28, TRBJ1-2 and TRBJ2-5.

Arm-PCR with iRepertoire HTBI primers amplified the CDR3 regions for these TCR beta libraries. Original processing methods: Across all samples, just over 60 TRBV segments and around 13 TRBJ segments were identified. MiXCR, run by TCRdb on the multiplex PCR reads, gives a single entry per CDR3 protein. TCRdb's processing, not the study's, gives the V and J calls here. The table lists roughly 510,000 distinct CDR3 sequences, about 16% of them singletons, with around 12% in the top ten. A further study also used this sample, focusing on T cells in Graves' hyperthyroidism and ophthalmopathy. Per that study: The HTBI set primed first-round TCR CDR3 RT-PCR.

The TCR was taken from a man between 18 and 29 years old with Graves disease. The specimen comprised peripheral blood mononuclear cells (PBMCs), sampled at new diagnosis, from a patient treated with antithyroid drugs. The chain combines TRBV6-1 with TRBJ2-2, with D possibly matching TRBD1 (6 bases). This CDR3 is CASSGIQGFVSTGELFF. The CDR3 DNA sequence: TGTGCCAGCAGTGGTATACAGGGCTTCGTAAGCACCGGGGAGCTGTTTTTT.